Listed here are 5 T cell receptor beta chains from one sample, sequenced in a study of shared clonotypes between healthy human individuals. The table came from immunoSEQ multiplex PCR; TCRdb's copy has only in-frame clones and leaves some out. The sample holds about 680,000 clones, roughly 70% seen once. What was sequenced was memory CD4+ T cells sorted from blood. The subset denotes: CD45RA-negative fraction. These receptors came from a woman aged 25 to 39 in good health.

The chain couples TRBV4-2 to TRBJ2-1; 9 bases agree with TRBD1. With V trimmed by 4 bases and J by 6 bases, 10 bases remained unmatched. The CDR3 sequence is 16 residues long. Germline CDR1 LGHNA, CDR2 YNFKEQ. CDR3 DNA: TGTGCCAGCAGCCTACAAGAGGGACAGGGTGGCAATGAGCAGTTCTTC. This translates into CASSLQEGQGGNEQFF.

V usage is TRBV7-9 and J usage is TRBJ1-3; no clear D. The CDR3 sequence is 15 residues long. The V end lost 0 bases, the J end lost 0 bases, and 6 bases lay between the germline ends. In germline, CDR1 is SEHNR, CDR2 FQNEAQ (reference sequence). The CDR3 nucleotides read TGTGCCAGCAGCTTAGCTCCGAGCTCTGGAAACACCATATATTTT. Encoded protein: CASSLAPSSGNTIYF. The full variable domain, rest sourced from reference TRBV7-9 and TRBJ1-3, is DTGVSQNPRHKITKRGQNVTFRCDPISEHNRLYWYRQTLGQGPEFLTYFQNEAQLEKSRLLSDRFSAERPKGSFSTLEIQRTEQGDSAMYLCASSLAPSSGNTIYFGEGSWLTVV.

This chain connects TRBV5-1 to TRBJ2-3, with TRBD2 matching 7 bases. The junction had 4 bases not matched to a gene; V was cut back by 0 bases and J by 0 bases. This CDR3 has 16 amino acids. Germline V gives CDR1 SGHRS, CDR2 YFSETQ. CDR3 nucleotides: TGCGCCAGCAGCTTGGTGGCGGGAGCCAGCACAGATACGCAGTATTTT. Its protein product is CASSLVAGASTDTQYF.

This rearrangement joins TRBV25-1 to TRBJ1-5, with a tentative D call TRBD1 (5 bases). CDR3 length: 14 amino acids. Per the germline V gene, CDR1 is MGHDK and CDR2 is SYGVNS. V lost 6 bases to trimming and J lost 4 bases, with 13 bases between them. CDR3 residues: CASSDRGNNQPQHF. CDR3 in DNA: TGTGCCAGCAGCGACCGGGGGAATAATCAGCCCCAGCATTTT.

This clone was seen a few times. In nucleotides, the CDR3 is TGCGCCAGCAGCTTCAACCCGGGGGGCCATGAGCAGTTCTTC. Translation: CASSFNPGGHEQFF. The chain is built from TRBV5-1 and TRBJ2-1, with TRBD2 as a possible D gene (7 bases). The CDR3 sequence is 14 residues long. V lost 2 bases and J 8 bases, leaving 14 bases between the germline ends. The germline CDR1 and CDR2 sequences are SGHRS and YFSETQ.